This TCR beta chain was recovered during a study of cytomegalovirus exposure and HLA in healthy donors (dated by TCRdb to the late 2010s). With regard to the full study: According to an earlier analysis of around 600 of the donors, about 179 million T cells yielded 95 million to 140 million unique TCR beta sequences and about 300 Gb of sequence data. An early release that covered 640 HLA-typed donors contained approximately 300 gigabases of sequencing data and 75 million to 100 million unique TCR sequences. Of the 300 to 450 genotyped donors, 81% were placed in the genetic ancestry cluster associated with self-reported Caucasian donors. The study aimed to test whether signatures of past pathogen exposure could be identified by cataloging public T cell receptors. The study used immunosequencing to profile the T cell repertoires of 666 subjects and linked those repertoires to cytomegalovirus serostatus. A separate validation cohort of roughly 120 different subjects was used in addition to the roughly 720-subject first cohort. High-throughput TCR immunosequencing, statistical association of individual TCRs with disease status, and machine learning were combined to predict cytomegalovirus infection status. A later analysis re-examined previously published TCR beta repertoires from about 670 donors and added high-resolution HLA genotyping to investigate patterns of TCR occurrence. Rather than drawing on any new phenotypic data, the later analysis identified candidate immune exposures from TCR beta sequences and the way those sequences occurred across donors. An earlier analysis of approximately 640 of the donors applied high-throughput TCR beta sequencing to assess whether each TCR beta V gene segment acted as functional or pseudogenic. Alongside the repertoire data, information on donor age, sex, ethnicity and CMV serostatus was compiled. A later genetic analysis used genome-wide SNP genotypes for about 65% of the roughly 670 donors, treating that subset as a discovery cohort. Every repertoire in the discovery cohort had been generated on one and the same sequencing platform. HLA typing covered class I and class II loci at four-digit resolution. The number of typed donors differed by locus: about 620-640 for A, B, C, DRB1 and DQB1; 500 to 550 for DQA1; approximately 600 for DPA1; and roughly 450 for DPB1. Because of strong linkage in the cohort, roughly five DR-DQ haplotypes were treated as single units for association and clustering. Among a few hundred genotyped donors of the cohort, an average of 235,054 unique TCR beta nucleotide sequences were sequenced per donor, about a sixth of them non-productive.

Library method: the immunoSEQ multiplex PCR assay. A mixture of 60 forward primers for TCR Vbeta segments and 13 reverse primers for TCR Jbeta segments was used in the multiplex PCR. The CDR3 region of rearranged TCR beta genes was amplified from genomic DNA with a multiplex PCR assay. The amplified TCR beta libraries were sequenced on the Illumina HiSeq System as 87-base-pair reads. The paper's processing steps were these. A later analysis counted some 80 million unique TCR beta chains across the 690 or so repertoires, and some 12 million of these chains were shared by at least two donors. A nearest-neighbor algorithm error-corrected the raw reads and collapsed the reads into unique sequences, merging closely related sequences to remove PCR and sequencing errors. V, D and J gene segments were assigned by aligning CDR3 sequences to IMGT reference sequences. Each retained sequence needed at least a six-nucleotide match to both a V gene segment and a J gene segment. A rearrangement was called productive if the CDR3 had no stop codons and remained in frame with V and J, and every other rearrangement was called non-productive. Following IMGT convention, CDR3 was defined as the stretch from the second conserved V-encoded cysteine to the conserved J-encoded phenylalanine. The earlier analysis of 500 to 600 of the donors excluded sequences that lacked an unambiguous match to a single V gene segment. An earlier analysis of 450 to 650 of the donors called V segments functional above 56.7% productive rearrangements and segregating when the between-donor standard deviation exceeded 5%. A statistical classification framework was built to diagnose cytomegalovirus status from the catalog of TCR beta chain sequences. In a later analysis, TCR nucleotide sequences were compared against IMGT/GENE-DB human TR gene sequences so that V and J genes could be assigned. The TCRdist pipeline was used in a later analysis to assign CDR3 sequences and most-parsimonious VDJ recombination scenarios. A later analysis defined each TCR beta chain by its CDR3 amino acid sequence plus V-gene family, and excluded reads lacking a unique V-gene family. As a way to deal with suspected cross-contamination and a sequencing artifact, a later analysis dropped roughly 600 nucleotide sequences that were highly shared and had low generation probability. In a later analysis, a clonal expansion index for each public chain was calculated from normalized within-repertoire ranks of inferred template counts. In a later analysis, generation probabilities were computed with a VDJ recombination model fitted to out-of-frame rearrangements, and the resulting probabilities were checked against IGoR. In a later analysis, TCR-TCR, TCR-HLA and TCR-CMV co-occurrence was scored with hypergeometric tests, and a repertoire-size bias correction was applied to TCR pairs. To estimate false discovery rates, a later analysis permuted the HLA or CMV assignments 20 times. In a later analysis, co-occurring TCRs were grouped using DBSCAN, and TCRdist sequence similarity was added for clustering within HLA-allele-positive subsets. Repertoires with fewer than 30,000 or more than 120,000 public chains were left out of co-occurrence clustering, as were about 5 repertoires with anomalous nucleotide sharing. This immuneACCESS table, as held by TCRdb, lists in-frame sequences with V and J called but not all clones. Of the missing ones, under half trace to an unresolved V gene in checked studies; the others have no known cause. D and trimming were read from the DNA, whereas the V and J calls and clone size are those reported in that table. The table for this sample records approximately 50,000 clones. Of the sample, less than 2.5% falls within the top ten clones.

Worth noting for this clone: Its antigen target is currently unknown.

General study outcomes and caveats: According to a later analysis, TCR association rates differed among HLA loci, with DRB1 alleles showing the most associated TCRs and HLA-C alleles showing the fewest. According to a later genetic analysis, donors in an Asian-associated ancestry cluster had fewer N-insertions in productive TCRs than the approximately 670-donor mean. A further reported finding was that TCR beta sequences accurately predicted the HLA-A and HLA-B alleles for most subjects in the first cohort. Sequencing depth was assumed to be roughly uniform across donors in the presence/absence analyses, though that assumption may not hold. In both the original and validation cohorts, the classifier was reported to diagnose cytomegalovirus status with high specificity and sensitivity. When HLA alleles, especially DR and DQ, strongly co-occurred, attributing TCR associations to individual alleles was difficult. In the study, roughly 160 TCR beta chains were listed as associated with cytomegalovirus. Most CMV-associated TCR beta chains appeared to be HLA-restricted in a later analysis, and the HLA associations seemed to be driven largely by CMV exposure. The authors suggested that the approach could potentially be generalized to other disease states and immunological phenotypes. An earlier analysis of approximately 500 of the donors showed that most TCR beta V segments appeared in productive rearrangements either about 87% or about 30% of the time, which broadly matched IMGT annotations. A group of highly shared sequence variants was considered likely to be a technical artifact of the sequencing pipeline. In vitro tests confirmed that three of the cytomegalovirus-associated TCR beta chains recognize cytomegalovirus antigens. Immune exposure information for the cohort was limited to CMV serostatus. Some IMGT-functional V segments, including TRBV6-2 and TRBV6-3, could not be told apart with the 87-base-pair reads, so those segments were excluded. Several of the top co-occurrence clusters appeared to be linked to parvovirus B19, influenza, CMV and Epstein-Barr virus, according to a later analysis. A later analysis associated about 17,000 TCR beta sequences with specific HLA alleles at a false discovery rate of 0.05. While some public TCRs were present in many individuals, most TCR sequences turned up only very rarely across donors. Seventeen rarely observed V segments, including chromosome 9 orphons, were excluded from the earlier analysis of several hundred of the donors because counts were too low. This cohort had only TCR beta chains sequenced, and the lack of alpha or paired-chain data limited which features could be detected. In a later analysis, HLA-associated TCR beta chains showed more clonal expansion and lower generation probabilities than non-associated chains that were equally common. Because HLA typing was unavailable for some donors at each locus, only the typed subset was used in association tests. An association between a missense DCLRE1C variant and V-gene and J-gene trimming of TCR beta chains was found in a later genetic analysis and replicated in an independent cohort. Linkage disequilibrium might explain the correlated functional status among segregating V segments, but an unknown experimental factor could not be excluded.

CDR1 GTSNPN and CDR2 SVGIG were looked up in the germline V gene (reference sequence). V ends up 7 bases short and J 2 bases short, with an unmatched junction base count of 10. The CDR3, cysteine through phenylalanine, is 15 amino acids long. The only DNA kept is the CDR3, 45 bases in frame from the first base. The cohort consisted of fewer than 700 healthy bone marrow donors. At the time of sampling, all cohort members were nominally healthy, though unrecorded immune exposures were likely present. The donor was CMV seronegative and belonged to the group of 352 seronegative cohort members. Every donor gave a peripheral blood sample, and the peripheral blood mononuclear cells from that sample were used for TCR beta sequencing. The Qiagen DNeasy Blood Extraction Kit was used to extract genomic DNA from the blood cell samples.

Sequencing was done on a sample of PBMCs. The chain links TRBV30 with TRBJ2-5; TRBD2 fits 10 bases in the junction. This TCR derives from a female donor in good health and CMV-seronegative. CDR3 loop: CASAAGLAEQETQYF. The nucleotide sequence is TGTGCCTCCGCCGCTGGACTAGCGGAGCAAGAGACCCAGTACTTC.